This T cell receptor (beta chain) was profiled in a study of cytomegalovirus exposure and HLA in healthy donors (TCRdb year 2017). General notes on the study: According to an earlier analysis of several hundred of the donors, about 170 million T cells yielded 95 million to 140 million unique TCR beta sequences and about 280 Gb of sequence data. A later analysis re-analyzed previously published TCR beta repertoires from about 730 donors and added high-resolution HLA genotyping to study TCR occurrence patterns. Among roughly 400 genotyped donors of the cohort, an average of approximately 230,000 unique TCR beta nucleotide sequences were sequenced per donor, about a sixth of them non-productive. A separate validation cohort of about 110 different subjects was used in addition to the 666-subject first cohort. Typing coverage differed by locus: A, B, C, DRB1 and DQB1 were typed in about 629-630 donors, DQA1 in about 550, DPA1 in some 610, and DPB1 in roughly 450. To predict cytomegalovirus infection status, the study brought together high-throughput TCR immunosequencing, statistical association of individual TCRs with disease status, and machine learning. The study profiled the T cell repertoires of 550 to 700 subjects by immunosequencing and related them to cytomegalovirus serostatus. The study aimed to test whether signatures of past pathogen exposure could be identified by cataloging public T cell receptors. Donor age, sex, ethnicity and CMV serostatus were compiled alongside the repertoire data. Rather than drawing on any new phenotypic data, the later analysis identified candidate immune exposures from TCR beta sequences and the way those sequences occurred across donors. Genome-wide SNP genotypes for about 65% of the 666 donors were used in a later genetic analysis, which treated that subset as a discovery cohort. Of the 300 to 500 genotyped donors, less than 85% were placed in the genetic ancestry cluster associated with self-reported Caucasian donors. An earlier analysis of approximately 640 of the donors applied high-throughput TCR beta sequencing to assess whether each TCR beta V gene segment acted as functional or pseudogenic. An early release covering roughly 600 HLA-typed donors comprised about 320 gigabases of sequencing data and 85 million or so unique TCR sequences. Both class I and class II loci were covered by HLA typing, at four-digit resolution. All discovery cohort repertoires had been generated using a single sequencing platform. A handful of DR-DQ haplotypes were handled as single units for association and clustering because linkage in the cohort was strong. Broad study findings and their caveats: An association between a missense DCLRE1C variant and V-gene and J-gene trimming of TCR beta chains was found in a later genetic analysis and replicated in an independent cohort. The only immune exposure information available for the cohort was CMV serostatus. Some IMGT-functional V segments, including TRBV6-2 and TRBV6-3, could not be distinguished by the 87-base-pair reads and were therefore excluded. The study listed 150 to 200 TCR beta chains as associated with cytomegalovirus. It was suggested by the authors that the approach could potentially be generalized to other disease states and immunological phenotypes. A group of highly shared sequence variants was considered likely to be a technical artifact of the sequencing pipeline. In a later analysis, HLA-associated TCR beta chains were found to be more clonally expanded and to have lower generation probabilities than equally common non-associated chains. Because counts were too low, roughly 17 rarely observed V segments, including chromosome 9 orphons, were left out of the earlier analysis of approximately 500 of the donors. When HLA alleles, especially DR and DQ, strongly co-occurred, attributing TCR associations to individual alleles was difficult. In a later genetic analysis, fewer N-insertions in productive TCRs were reported among donors in an Asian-associated ancestry cluster than the 666-donor mean. A further reported finding was that TCR beta sequences accurately predicted the HLA-A and HLA-B alleles for most subjects in the first cohort. Most TCR sequences were seen in very few donors, while some public TCRs were found in many individuals. Specific HLA alleles were associated with around 18,000 TCR beta sequences at a false discovery rate of 0.05 in a later analysis. In an earlier analysis of some 500 of the donors, most TCR beta V segments were observed in productive rearrangements about 90% or about 30% of the time, broadly matching IMGT annotations. This cohort had only TCR beta chains sequenced, and the lack of alpha or paired-chain data limited which features could be detected. Most CMV-associated TCR beta chains appeared to be HLA-restricted in a later analysis, and the HLA associations seemed to be driven largely by CMV exposure. Sequencing depth was assumed to be roughly uniform across donors in the presence/absence analyses, though that assumption may not hold. A later analysis found that TCR association rates varied across HLA loci, with DRB1 alleles showing the most associated TCRs and HLA-C alleles the fewest. In vitro tests confirmed that a few of the cytomegalovirus-associated TCR beta chains recognize cytomegalovirus antigens. Because HLA typing was unavailable for some donors at each locus, only the typed subset was used in association tests. A later analysis reported that several top co-occurrence clusters appeared linked to parvovirus B19, influenza, CMV and Epstein-Barr virus. The classifier was reported to diagnose cytomegalovirus status with high specificity and sensitivity in both the original cohort and the validation cohort. Correlated functional status among segregating V segments might reflect linkage disequilibrium, but an unknown experimental factor could not be ruled out.

Library preparation was by the immunoSEQ multiplex PCR assay. The multiplex PCR relied on a mix of 60 forward primers for TCR Vbeta segments and 13 reverse primers for TCR Jbeta segments. A multiplex PCR assay on genomic DNA amplified the CDR3 region of rearranged TCR beta genes. On the Illumina HiSeq System, the amplified TCR beta libraries were sequenced as 87-base-pair reads. In the original analysis: In a later analysis, approximately 74 million unique TCR beta chains were counted across the 500 to 850 repertoires, and about 9.9 million of these chains were shared by at least two donors. Raw reads were error-corrected and collapsed into unique sequences with a nearest-neighbor algorithm that merged closely related sequences to remove PCR and sequencing errors. To assign V, D and J gene segments, CDR3 sequences were aligned to IMGT reference sequences. For a sequence to be retained, a match of at least six nucleotides to both a V gene segment and a J gene segment was required. A rearrangement counted as productive if the CDR3 had no stop codons and remained in frame with V and J, and every other rearrangement counted as non-productive. Following IMGT convention, CDR3 was defined as the stretch from the second conserved V-encoded cysteine to the conserved J-encoded phenylalanine. The earlier analysis of approximately 590 of the donors excluded any sequence lacking an unambiguous match to a single V gene segment. An earlier analysis of fewer than 750 of the donors called V segments functional above 56.7% productive rearrangements and segregating when the between-donor standard deviation exceeded 5%. To diagnose cytomegalovirus status from the catalog of TCR beta chain sequences, a statistical classification framework was built. A later analysis assigned V and J genes by comparing TCR nucleotide sequences with IMGT/GENE-DB human TR gene sequences. The TCRdist pipeline was used in a later analysis to assign CDR3 sequences and most-parsimonious VDJ recombination scenarios. A later analysis defined each TCR beta chain by its CDR3 amino acid sequence plus V-gene family, and excluded reads lacking a unique V-gene family. As a way to deal with suspected cross-contamination and a sequencing artifact, a later analysis dropped 450 to 600 nucleotide sequences that were highly shared and had low generation probability. In a later analysis, a clonal expansion index was calculated for each public chain from normalized within-repertoire ranks of inferred template counts. A later analysis computed generation probabilities with a VDJ recombination model fitted to out-of-frame rearrangements, and checked the results against IGoR. In a later analysis, hypergeometric tests were used to score TCR-TCR, TCR-HLA and TCR-CMV co-occurrence, with a repertoire-size bias correction applied to TCR pairs. In a later analysis, false discovery rates were estimated by permuting HLA or CMV assignments 20 times. A later analysis grouped co-occurring TCRs with DBSCAN, adding TCRdist sequence similarity when clustering within HLA-allele-positive subsets. Co-occurrence clustering excluded repertoires with fewer than 30,000 or more than 120,000 public chains, plus five with anomalous nucleotide sharing. The table comes from immuneACCESS by way of TCRdb, which keeps in-frame sequences with V and J called. Part of the clones is missing from these tables; in studies checked, under half for an unresolved V gene and the rest for unknown reasons. V and J calls and clone size come straight from that table; D and trimming were deduced from the DNA. The table for this sample lists around 130,000 clones; about 69% of them were counted only once. The top ten hold 3.1% of the sample.

The cohort was made up of 666 healthy bone marrow donors. At the time of sampling, every cohort member was nominally healthy, though immune exposures that went unrecorded were likely present. The donor was CMV seronegative and belonged to the group of 380 or so seronegative cohort members. Every donor gave a peripheral blood sample, and the peripheral blood mononuclear cells from that sample were used for TCR beta sequencing. The Qiagen DNeasy Blood Extraction Kit was used to extract genomic DNA from the blood cell samples. Comment on this clone: Its specific antigen is unknown. No much larger clone is present one base from it, and per-base qualities are unavailable.

From cysteine to phenylalanine, the CDR3 is 12 amino acids long. CDR3 DNA only is kept here, 36 bases in frame from base 1. As encoded in the germline V gene, CDR1 is SGHRS while CDR2 is YFSETQ. Cut back by 4 bases and 0 bases, the V and J ends lie 5 bases apart. Material: PBMCs. The chain employs TRBV5-1 and TRBJ2-7; the D gene cannot be resolved reliably. This TCR was sampled from a man aged 25-40 years in good health and CMV-seronegative. CDR3 sequence: CASSPSSYEQYF. Read as DNA, the sequence is TGCGCCAGCAGCCCCAGCTCCTACGAGCAGTACTTC.